This is a list of T cell receptor beta chains from one sample in a study of CD8 T cell repertoires and HIV-1 epitope variants. Their antigens are not known. Here immunoSEQ multiplex PCR was the method, and the copy in TCRdb shows in-frame clones only, minus some. The table shows thousands of clones, with roughly two thirds occurring only once. Sequencing was performed on cultured CD8+ T cells derived from PBMCs. The receptors were sampled from a male donor with HIV. The CDR3 runs from the conserved cysteine through the conserved F or W. The order of the fields is D gene, J gene, V gene, clone size, CDR3 protein, CDR3 DNA. The D gene is left open where the match is weak. Size is stated for part of the rows, as once, few or many counts, or as a class when the clone is expanded.

>-|TRBJ1-1|TRBV14|-
CASSQGGRLEAFF
TGTGCCAGCAGCCAAGGAGGCAGACTTGAAGCTTTCTTT
>-|TRBJ1-2|TRBV6-5|-
CASSYLVNWESGYTF
TGTGCCAGCAGTTACCTCGTTAACTGGGAAAGTGGCTACACCTTC
>-|TRBJ2-2|TRBV2|-
CASSEWVAGELFF
TGTGCCAGCAGTGAATGGGTTGCCGGGGAGCTGTTTTTT
>-|TRBJ2-3|TRBV4-3|-
CASSQAVGVAGVDTQYF
TGCGCCAGCAGCCAAGCTGTCGGGGTAGCCGGGGTCGATACGCAGTATTTT
>-|TRBJ1-4|TRBV7-6|-
CASSFSETNEKLFF
TGTGCCAGCAGCTTTAGTGAGACTAATGAAAAACTGTTTTTT
>-|TRBJ1-1|TRBV20-1|-
CSARDGVTAFF
TGCAGTGCTAGAGACGGGGTTACAGCTTTCTTT
>-|TRBJ1-6|TRBV5-1|once
CASSLLPGADSPLHF
TGCGCCAGCAGCTTGCTCCCGGGGGCAGATTCACCCCTCCACTTT
>-|TRBJ2-7|TRBV11-3|-
CASSNPGTGVYYEQYF
TGTGCCAGCAGCAACCCCGGGACGGGGGTTTACTACGAGCAGTACTTC
>TRBD2|TRBJ2-2|TRBV7-2|-
CASSPGSGRPGELFF
TGTGCCAGCAGCCCTGGTAGCGGGAGGCCCGGGGAGCTGTTTTTT
>-|TRBJ2-2|TRBV10-1|-
CASSEDSFNTGELFF
TGCGCCAGCAGTGAGGACAGTTTCAACACCGGGGAGCTGTTTTTT
>-|TRBJ2-3|TRBV9|-
CASSVGGPSTDTQYF
TGTGCCAGCAGCGTGGGCGGGCCTAGCACAGATACGCAGTATTTT
>TRBD1|TRBJ2-3|TRBV4-1|-
CASSQVGQGSTDTQYF
TGCGCCAGCAGTCAGGTTGGACAGGGGAGCACAGATACGCAGTATTTT
>TRBD1|TRBJ2-7|TRBV4-2|-
CASSQDREGANYEQYF
TGTGCCAGCAGCCAAGATCGCGAGGGGGCGAACTACGAGCAGTACTTC
>-|TRBJ2-7|TRBV28|-
CASSSDVSAYEQYF
TGTGCCAGCAGTTCAGATGTCTCGGCCTACGAGCAGTACTTC